What follows are 18 T cell receptor beta chains derived from one specimen sequenced in a study of CD8+ T cells in alopecia areata. As the sequencing template, cDNA was produced by extracting RNA and reverse transcribing it. This table comes from immunoSEQ multiplex PCR, and its TCRdb copy is limited to in-frame clones, with some not included. This table has roughly 200,000 clones, around 63% appearing once. The sample was CD4+ T cells sorted from blood, taken at week 0. The receptor source for this set is a human donor with alopecia areata.

V gene TRBV29-1 combines with J gene TRBJ1-5; the D is unclear. The CDR3 consists of 15 residues. The germline V gene encodes CDR1 SQVTM and CDR2 ANQGSEA. V lost 7 bases, J lost 1 base, and 17 bases lay in between. CDR3 region: CSAGGESGSNQPQHF. The CDR3 coding sequence is TGCAGCGCCGGTGGAGAGTCCGGGAGCAATCAGCCCCAGCATTTT.

The chain recombines TRBV5-1 with TRBJ2-5; 10 bases line up with TRBD1. The DNA end lines up better with TRBJ2-7; the J call may be wrong. This CDR3 region has 15 residues. CDR1 SGHRS and CDR2 YFSETQ come from the germline V gene. CDR3 in amino acids: CASSLETGGVYEQYF. The CDR3 DNA sequence: TGCGCCAGCAGCTTGGAGACAGGGGGCGTCTACGAGCAGTACTTC.

This sequence joins TRBV30 and TRBJ2-2, with D unresolved. Germline-derived CDR1 and CDR2 are GTSNPN and SVGIG (reference sequence). V was pared by 0 bases and J by 6 bases, with 11 bases between. The CDR3 spans 14 residues. The CDR3 coding sequence is TGTGCCTGGAGTGTAGGGCAGGCCGCCGGGGAGCTGTTTTTT. Protein: CAWSVGQAAGELFF.

Turning to this clone: Compared with germline, one end of the junction differs, possibly owing to a read error. The chain employs TRBV5-6 and TRBJ2-7; TRBD1 agrees at 11 bases. Per germline, CDR1 SGHDT and CDR2 YYEEEE. CDR3 length: 14 amino acids. CDR3 nucleotides: TGTGCCAGCAGCTTGGGGACAGGGGGCTACAAGCAGTACTTC. Translated, it gives CASSLGTGGYKQYF.

The V call is TRBV30, the J call TRBJ1-3; no reliable D call. Trimming removed 4 bases from V and 3 bases from J, with 10 bases in between. Germline-derived CDR1 and CDR2 are GTSNPN and SVGIG (reference sequence). The CDR3 has 13 residues. The chain's CDR3 is CAWILTNGNTIYF. The DNA of the CDR3 is TGTGCCTGGATACTTACTAATGGAAACACCATATATTTT.

This chain's CDR3 is CASSFRNTEAFF. CDR3 nucleotide sequence: TGTGCCAGCAGCTTTCGGAACACTGAAGCTTTCTTT. The chain has TRBV7-9 and TRBJ1-1; no firm D call. Germline V gene data show CDR1 as SEHNR and CDR2 as FQNEAQ (reference sequence). This CDR3 is built from 12 residues. Trimming took off 3 bases at V and 1 base at J, with 3 bases between the two ends. The full variable domain, completed using reference TRBV7-9 and TRBJ1-1, is DTGVSQNPRHKITKRGQNVTFRCDPISEHNRLYWYRQTLGQGPEFLTYFQNEAQLEKSRLLSDRFSAERPKGSFSTLEIQRTEQGDSAMYLCASSFRNTEAFFGQGTRLTVV.

CDR3 sequence: CASRDGANVLTF. The CDR3 nucleotides are TGTGCCAGCAGGGACGGGGCCAACGTCCTGACTTTC. The J gene is TRBJ2-6, the V gene TRBV2, with D unresolved. Trimming removed 6 bases at V and 4 bases at J, with 4 bases between. CDR1 and CDR2 from the germline V gene are SNHLY and FYNNEI. The CDR3 runs to 12 residues.

This chain uses TRBV4-1 with TRBJ1-2; D might be TRBD1 (5 bases). The CDR3 contains 13 residues. CDR1 is MGHRA, CDR2 YSYEKL, per germline. V shed 3 bases and J shed 4 bases, with 9 bases lying between them. DNA for the CDR3: TGCGCCAGCAGCCAGGGGACGGGCTATGGCTACACCTTC. This translates into CASSQGTGYGYTF.

The V gene is TRBV4-3, the J gene TRBJ2-3; D not certain. The germline gives CDR1 LGHNA, CDR2 YSLEER. The CDR3 runs to 16 residues. V was shortened by 2 bases and J by 2 bases, with 14 bases between the two germline ends. For the CDR3, the DNA is TGCGCCAGCAGCCAATCGTCCGCGACGTACACAGATACGCAGTATTTT. Translated, it gives CASSQSSATYTDTQYF.

This clone was observed a few times. The rearrangement uses TRBV20-1 and TRBJ1-2, with D perhaps matching TRBD1 (5 bases). The CDR3 runs to 11 residues. Germline V gene sequence: CDR1 DFQATT, CDR2 SNEGSKA (reference sequence). V was trimmed by 1 base and J by 7 bases, leaving 7 bases between them. CDR3: CSARVGVGYTF. The CDR3 DNA follows: TGCAGTGCTAGAGTGGGGGTTGGCTACACCTTC.

This chain connects TRBV5-6 to TRBJ2-5, with D tentatively TRBD2 (6 bases). The CDR3 runs to 14 residues. V was shortened by 4 bases and J by 1 base, with 11 bases between the two germline ends. CDR1 and CDR2 from the germline V gene are SGHDT and YYEEEE. CDR3 coding DNA: TGTGCCAGCAGCCCGGGACTCCGCCAAGAGACCCAGTACTTC. This translates into CASSPGLRQETQYF.

Here the CDR3 reads CSVEDRSYTF. Written as DNA, the CDR3 is TGCAGCGTTGAAGATCGCAGCTACACCTTC. The chain has TRBV29-1 and TRBJ1-2; D unclear. CDR1 is SQVTM, CDR2 ANQGSEA, per germline. V shed 0 bases and J shed 9 bases, with 5 bases lying between them. There are 10 residues in the CDR3. Full variable domain (rest looked up from reference TRBV29-1 and TRBJ1-2): SAVISQKPSRDICQRGTSLTIQCQVDSQVTMMFWYRQQPGQSLTLIATANQGSEATYESGFVIDKFPISRPNLTFSTLTVSNMSPEDSSIYLCSVEDRSYTFGSGTRLTVV.

The chain recombines TRBV2 with TRBJ1-2, with unresolved D. Germline V gene sequence: CDR1 SNHLY, CDR2 FYNNEI. The CDR3 has 15 residues. With 9 bases removed from V and 1 base from J, the gap between germline ends came to 18 bases. CDR3 nucleotide sequence: TGTGCCAGTTACGCAGGTTTTGGCGTTAACTATGGCTACACCTTC. Amino acid sequence: CASYAGFGVNYGYTF.

The chain carries TRBV25-1 and TRBJ2-6; D perhaps matches TRBD1 (5 bases). V lost 2 bases, J lost 0 bases, and 5 bases lay in between. The CDR3 has 15 amino acids. Germline V gene lookup returns CDR1 MGHDK and CDR2 SYGVNS. DNA of the CDR3: TGTGCCAGCAGTGAACAGGGCTCTGGGGCCAACGTCCTGACTTTC. Amino acid sequence: CASSEQGSGANVLTF.

The J gene is TRBJ1-1, the V gene TRBV29-1, with a tentative D call TRBD1 (5 bases). CDR3 size: 12 residues. Per the germline V gene, CDR1 is SQVTM and CDR2 is ANQGSEA. CDR3 sequence: CSVKRGNTEAFF. The CDR3 DNA sequence: TGCAGTGTTAAAAGGGGGAACACTGAAGCTTTCTTT.

Remarks on this clone: Other DNA sequences in this specimen translate into the identical CDR3. V and J are TRBV29-1 and TRBJ2-2; D unclear. The ends were cut back, 4 bases at V and 5 bases at J, with 2 bases in the middle. Germline CDR1 SQVTM, CDR2 ANQGSEA. This CDR3 region has 10 residues. The CDR3 loop reads CSVGTGELFF. The DNA of the CDR3 is TGCAGCGTTGGAACCGGGGAGCTGTTTTTT.

The chain carries TRBV29-1 and TRBJ2-1; TRBD1 agrees at 7 bases. The germline V gene encodes CDR1 SQVTM and CDR2 ANQGSEA. This CDR3 is 16 amino acids long. Unmatched junction bases numbered 11, after V lost 6 bases and J lost 0 bases. The CDR3 nucleotides are TGCAGCGTCCAGACAGGGCCGAGCCGCTCCTACAATGAGCAGTTCTTC. Protein: CSVQTGPSRSYNEQFF.

J is TRBJ2-5 and V is TRBV6-5, with 10 bases identical to TRBD1. Trimming at V came to 6 bases and at J to 5 bases, leaving 9 bases not matched to a gene. CDR3 size: 15 residues. Germline V gene sequence: CDR1 MNHEY, CDR2 SVGAGI. The CDR3 region is CASSYGTGAGETQYF. CDR3 sequence (DNA): TGTGCCAGCAGCTACGGGACAGGGGCTGGGGAGACCCAGTACTTC.